Each of the 32 T cell receptor beta chains below was sequenced from the same sample in a study of tumor and adjacent non-tumor tissue in lung cancer. This sample's RNA came from whole unsorted tissue. This non-tumor lung sample came from over 3 cm beyond the tumor edge. TCRbeta libraries were built with three rounds of nested PCR, modified from ARM-PCR. MiXCR, applied by TCRdb to the multiplex PCR reads, yields one record per CDR3 protein. Here the sample spans more than 85,000 distinct CDR3 sequences, 60% to 65% being singletons. Input material: distant non-tumor lung tissue. These receptors were obtained from a man aged 60-69 years with non-small cell lung cancer.

About this clonotype itself: Being one base from a much bigger clone, this may be a read error. The chain has TRBV13 and TRBJ2-3, with 10 bases identical to TRBD2. Germline assignment: CDR1 PRHDT and CDR2 FYEKMQ (reference sequence). The CDR3 has 15 amino acids. The CDR3 DNA reads as TGTGCCGGCAGCGTCGGGACTAGCGGCACAGATACGCAGTATTTT. Amino acid sequence: CAGSVGTSGTDTQYF.

On this clonotype itself: Possible read error: a much larger clone is one base away. The J gene is TRBJ1-2, the V gene TRBV5-1; D not certain. CDR1 and CDR2 (germline): SGHRS, YFSETQ. The length of the CDR3 is 15 residues. The DNA for the CDR3 is TGCGCCTGCAGCTTGGATGGGTTCGCTAACTATGGCTACACCTTC. This codes for CACSLDGFANYGYTF.

In the case of this clonotype: A much larger clone lies one base from this, so it may be a read error. The rearrangement joins TRBV28 to TRBJ2-2, with 7 bases identical to TRBD2. The CDR3 runs to 16 residues. Germline V gene data show CDR1 as MDHEN and CDR2 as SYDVKM. This CDR3 is CASTPWGGKNTGDLFF. CDR3 nucleotide sequence: TGTGCCAGCACCCCGTGGGGGGGAAAGAACACCGGGGACCTGTTTTTT.

The rearrangement uses TRBV4-2 and TRBJ1-2; D may be TRBD1 (5 bases). The CDR3 has 14 residues. The germline V gene encodes CDR1 LGHNA and CDR2 YNFKEQ. Trimming stripped 11 bases from V and 0 bases from J, with 16 bases between. The CDR3 spells CADSSGTTNYGYTF. The DNA for the CDR3 is TGTGCCGACTCCTCGGGGACCACTAACTATGGCTACACCTTC.

This clonotype came up many times. This rearrangement joins TRBV29-1 to TRBJ1-1, with D hard to call. V gave up 6 bases and J gave up 3 bases, with 14 bases separating them. The CDR3 contains 13 residues. The V gene's germline CDR1 is SQVTM and CDR2 ANQGSEA. The DNA for the CDR3 is TGCAGCGTCCTGTTTTTGAAGGACACTGAAGCTTTCTTT. This codes for CSVLFLKDTEAFF.

About this clonotype: One end of the junction does not line up with germline, which may come from a read error. The genes are TRBV11-1 and TRBJ2-7; 9 bases map to TRBD1. Germline CDR1 and CDR2: SGHAT and FQDESV (reference sequence). CDR3 length: 16 residues. CDR3 coding DNA: TGTGCCAGCAACTTAGCCTTCACAGGGGGCCTTTACGAGCAATACTTC. This encodes CASNLAFTGGLYEQYF. Looking up the rest from reference TRBV11-1 and TRBJ2-7 gives the full variable domain: EAEVAQSPRYKITEKSQAVAFWCDPISGHATLYWYRQILGQGPELLVQFQDESVVDDSQLPKDRFSAERLKGVDSTLKIQPAELGDSAMYLCASNLAFTGGLYEQYFGPGTRLTVT.

Concerning this clonotype itself: A read error may account for a junction end that differs from germline. The chain employs TRBV11-2 and TRBJ2-2; tentatively, D is TRBD1 (6 bases). This CDR3 is 14 amino acids long. Germline values: CDR1 SGHAT, CDR2 FQNNGV. The CDR3 protein is CASSSGQSTGELFF. The CDR3 nucleotides read TGTGCCAGCAGTTCAGGACAGAGCACTGGGGAGCTGTTCTTT.

The chain carries TRBV29-1 and TRBJ1-4, with no clear D. The CDR3 is 10 amino acids. Germline CDR1 SQVTM, CDR2 ANQGSEA. CDR3 region: CDALDEKLFF. In DNA form, the CDR3 reads TGCGACGCCCTAGATGAAAAACTGTTTTTT.

This clonotype was found a few times. This chain joins TRBV30 and TRBJ1-2, with no clear D. From germline, CDR1 is GTSNPN and CDR2 SVGIG (reference sequence). Trimming pared 1 base from V and 11 bases from J, leaving 20 bases between. CDR3 length: 14 residues. The CDR3 sequence is CAWSEAPFPPRYTF. The CDR3 DNA follows: TGTGCCTGGAGTGAAGCGCCCTTCCCACCAAGATACACCTTC.

The table lists this clonotype with a few counts. The conserved phenylalanine or tryptophan normally closing the CDR3 is absent here, so this likely arose from a read error. It is unclear where the CDR3 begins or ends on the DNA, so no DNA is shown, and the CDR3 is as TCRdb lists it. The rearrangement links TRBV11-3 to TRBJ2-1; TRBD1 was called by the table and not checked on the DNA. From its first to its last residue, the CDR3 has 18 amino acids. Germline assignment: CDR1 SGHNT and CDR2 YENEEA. The CDR3 sequence: CASSLEFPGRQGVHEHFY.

This clonotype occurred many times. This rearrangement joins TRBV6-5 to TRBJ2-3, with TRBD2 matching 11 bases. The CDR3 extends over 17 amino acids. Germline V gives CDR1 MNHEY, CDR2 SVGAGI. V was clipped by 2 bases and J by 2 bases; unmatched bases: 6. The CDR3 coding sequence is TGTGCCAGCAGTTACCGGGCGACTAGCGGGAACACAGATACGCAGTATTTT. Translated, it gives CASSYRATSGNTDTQYF.

Concerning this clonotype itself: The junction and the germline gene differ at one end; a read error may be behind it. V is TRBV5-5 and J is TRBJ2-3, with D possibly TRBD2 on 5 matching bases. Germline V CDR1 and CDR2: SGHKS, YYEKEE (reference sequence). The CDR3 spans 16 residues. The CDR3 bases are TGTGCCAGCAGCTTGGAGTCCAGGAGCGGAACAGATATGCAGTATTTT. It is translated as CASSLESRSGTDMQYF.

Remarks on this clonotype: An end of the junction differs from the germline gene, which may be a read error. The genes are TRBV4-2 and TRBJ1-2; TRBD1 matches at 7 bases. Germline V gene lookup returns CDR1 LGHNA and CDR2 YNFKEQ. This CDR3 is built from 15 residues. Written as DNA, the CDR3 is TGTTCCAGCAGCCCGTGGGACAGAGGTAACTATGGCTACACCTTC. It specifies CSSSPWDRGNYGYTF.

As to this clonotype: Given a much more abundant clone one base away, this may be a read error. V is TRBV30 and J is TRBJ1-2; D possibly corresponds to TRBD1 (5 bases). Germline CDR1 reads GTSNPN; CDR2 reads SVGIG (reference sequence). The CDR3 has 14 residues. Trimming took 0 bases from V and 11 from J, leaving 19 bases between them. Written as DNA, the CDR3 is TGTGCCTGGAGTGTTTACGGGGGTTTGACCCTATACACCTTC. This translates into CAWSVYGGLTLYTF. Full variable domain (remainder filled in from reference TRBV30 and TRBJ1-2): SQTIHQWPATLVQPVGSPLSLECTVEGTSNPNLYWYRQAAGRGLQLLFYSVGIGQISSEVPQNLSASRPQDRQFILSSKKLLLSDSGFYLCAWSVYGGLTLYTFGSGTRLTVV.

Comment on this clonotype: A junction end diverges from the germline sequence, so it may reflect a read error. The V and J genes are TRBV4-1 and TRBJ2-2, with 7 bases that match TRBD1. The germline V gene has CDR1 MGHRA and CDR2 YSYEKL. The CDR3 has 17 residues. The CDR3 nucleotides read TGCGCCAGCAGCCGATCCCTGTCAGGGGGTTACACCGGGAAGCTGTTTTTT. As protein: CASSRSLSGGYTGKLFF.

For this clonotype: One end of the junction varies from germline; a read error may be responsible. The chain recombines TRBV6-2 or TRBV6-3 with TRBJ1-2; D is ambiguous. The CDR3 runs to 14 residues. Germline V lookup: CDR1 MNHEY, CDR2 SVGEGT. The CDR3 DNA is TGTGCCAGAAGTTACGCTCCGGGATGGTATGGCTACACCTTC. Translated, it gives CARSYAPGWYGYTF.

The sample holds a few counts of this clonotype. This CDR3 is CASSLPPSSYNEQFF. CDR3 nucleotides: TGTGCCAGCAGTTTGCCGCCTAGCTCCTACAATGAGCAGTTCTTC. The chain has TRBV5-4 and TRBJ2-1, with no clear D. Germline assignment: CDR1 SGHNT and CDR2 YYREEE (reference sequence). Trimming pared 5 bases from V and 0 bases from J, leaving 12 bases between. This CDR3 is built from 15 residues. Variable domain in full (rest from reference TRBV5-4 and TRBJ2-1): ETGVTQSPTHLIKTRGQQVTLRCSSQSGHNTVSWYQQALGQGPQFIFQYYREEENGRGNFPPRFSGLQFPNYSSELNVNALELDDSALYLCASSLPPSSYNEQFFGPGTRLTVL.

In its sample, this clonotype was seen a few times. The V and J genes are TRBV24-1 and TRBJ2-5; TRBD2 aligns across 9 bases. CDR3 length equals 17 residues. Germline V gene lookup returns CDR1 KGHDR and CDR2 SFDVKD. V dropped 6 bases and J dropped 1; count of bases not matched to a gene: 11. CDR3 coding DNA: TGTGCCACCAGTCCTGATGGACTAGCGTGGGGCCAAGAGACCCAGTACTTC. It codes for CATSPDGLAWGQETQYF.

As concerns this clonotype: A clone one base away is much larger, so this may be a read error. The chain employs TRBV10-2 and TRBJ2-2; 10 nucleotides agree with TRBD1. The V gene's germline CDR1 is WSHSY and CDR2 SAAADI. CDR3 length: 15 residues. CDR3 region: CASTDRGPNIGELFF. In DNA form, the CDR3 reads TGCGCCAGCACCGACAGGGGGCCAAACATCGGGGAGCTGTTTTTT.

This clonotype was found a few times. This chain joins TRBV20-1 and TRBJ1-2; D unclear. This CDR3 has 13 residues. V lost 5 bases to trimming and J lost 5 bases, with 15 bases between them. The germline V gene encodes CDR1 DFQATT and CDR2 SNEGSKA (reference sequence). In DNA, the CDR3 is TGCAGTGCTCTAACCGGGATCTCATATGGCTACACCTTC. Residues: CSALTGISYGYTF.

Of note for this clonotype: The junction differs from germline at one of its ends, possibly a read error. This chain joins TRBV6-6 and TRBJ2-2; 9 positions match TRBD1. The CDR3 is 14 residues long. The germline gives CDR1 MNHNY, CDR2 SVGAGI (reference sequence). The CDR3 DNA sequence: TGTGCTAGCAGGGGACAGGGCCTCACCGAGGAGCTGTTTTTT. Protein product: CASRGQGLTEELFF.

At least ten counts were recorded for this clonotype. The chain links TRBV5-1 to TRBJ1-3; D call uncertain. The germline V gene has CDR1 SGHRS and CDR2 YFSETQ. V was pared by 4 bases and J by 0 bases, with 11 bases between. This CDR3 region has 15 residues. The CDR3 sequence is CASSPTGISGNTIYF. The CDR3 DNA follows: TGCGCCAGCAGCCCCACGGGGATCTCTGGAAACACCATATATTTT.

This clonotype was picked up many times. The V and J genes are TRBV28 and TRBJ2-7; no definite D call. V lost 3 bases and J lost 3, with 15 bases in between. The germline CDR1 and CDR2 sequences are MDHEN and SYDVKM. The CDR3 is made up of 15 amino acids. DNA of the CDR3: TGTGCCAGCAGTTTCACCGAAGAACCCGGCTACGAGCAGTACTTC. Translating gives CASSFTEEPGYEQYF.

On this clonotype: It is likely a read error, because the conserved phenylalanine at the end of the CDR3 is missing. This chain joins TRBV11-2 and TRBJ2-5, with TRBD2 as a possible D gene (5 bases). Germline V gene data show CDR1 as SGHAT and CDR2 as FQNNGV. This CDR3 comprises 15 residues. The CDR3 region has the DNA TGTGCCAGCAGCTTAGTCACCCCAGGAGGAGAGACGCAGTACCTC. This translates into CASSLVTPGGETQYL.

As regards this clonotype: The junction shows a germline mismatch at one end, possibly a read error. The chain is built from TRBV5-1 and TRBJ2-3; D is ambiguous. The V gene's germline CDR1 is SGHRS and CDR2 YFSETQ. The CDR3 consists of 14 residues. The CDR3 sequence: CTSSLGGNTDTQYF. CDR3 nucleotide sequence: TGCACCAGCAGCTTGGGTGGCAATACTGATACGCAGTATTTT.

In the case of this clonotype: Because it lacks the conserved phenylalanine or tryptophan at the end, this CDR3 is likely a read error. The genes are TRBV29-1 and TRBJ2-1; the D is unclear. Germline CDR1 SQVTM, CDR2 ANQGSEA. V dropped 7 bases and J dropped 5 bases, with 9 bases sitting between them. CDR3 length: 11 amino acids. CDR3 amino acids: CSEWTDNEQFI. For the CDR3, the DNA is TGCAGCGAGTGGACCGACAATGAGCAGTTCATC.

The chain couples TRBV29-1 to TRBJ1-3; TRBD1 agrees at 7 bases. The CDR3 totals 15 residues. Germline V CDR1 and CDR2: SQVTM, ANQGSEA. The CDR3 nucleotides are TGCAACGTCCGAGCGGGACAGCACTCAGGAAACACCATATATTTT. Its translation is CNVRAGQHSGNTIYF.

Concerning this clonotype: The junction departs from the called germline gene at one end, perhaps through a read error. The gene calls are TRBV11-1 and TRBJ1-2, with D possibly matching TRBD1 (6 bases). CDR3 size: 14 residues. From germline, CDR1 is SGHAT and CDR2 FQDESV (reference sequence). CDR3 sequence: CASSTQGIDDGYTF. DNA for the CDR3: TGTGCCAGCAGCACCCAGGGGATCGATGATGGCTACACATTC.

This clonotype was counted at least ten times. The V gene is TRBV12-3 or TRBV12-4, the J gene TRBJ2-2; 9 bases fit TRBD1. Unmatched junction bases numbered 7, after V lost 6 bases and J lost 5 bases. The CDR3 consists of 15 residues. CDR3 sequence (DNA): TGTGCCAGCAGGTCGAACAGGGGGCTTACCGGGGAGCTGTTTTTT. Amino acids: CASRSNRGLTGELFF.

The chain links TRBV5-6 to TRBJ2-1; either TRBD1 or TRBD2 may fit D (5 bases each). Trimming shortened V by 3 bases and J by 8 bases, and 36 bases separated the two germline ends. This CDR3 region has 21 residues. Germline V gene sequence: CDR1 SGHDT, CDR2 YYEEEE. The CDR3 DNA reads as TGTGCCAGCAGCTACGGGTTTAGGGGCCGAATTCGGTGGGAGTGGAACGATGAGCAGTTCTTC. It is translated as CASSYGFRGRIRWEWNDEQFF.

The rearrangement links TRBV11-2 to TRBJ1-1, with no clear D. Trimming cost V 4 bases and J 1 base, with 10 bases left between them. This CDR3 has 14 residues. Germline V gives CDR1 SGHAT, CDR2 FQNNGV. CDR3 DNA sequence: TGTGCCAGCAGCTACACAACAGCGAACACTGAAGCTTTCTTT. This codes for CASSYTTANTEAFF.

This clonotype came up many times. This chain joins TRBV5-1 and TRBJ2-5; TRBD2 agrees at 7 bases. The V segment lost 0 bases and the J segment 2 bases; nucleotides outside the gene matches: 7. CDR1 is SGHRS, CDR2 YFSETQ, per germline. The CDR3 covers 16 residues. Written as DNA, the CDR3 is TGCGCCAGCAGCTTGGCCGGGTCTAGCGGACAAGAGACCCAGTACTTC. It specifies CASSLAGSSGQETQYF.